This T cell receptor beta chain was found in a study of T cells in Graves' hyperthyroidism and ophthalmopathy. About the research overall: Any treatment followed the collection of peripheral blood at initial diagnosis. The study's findings and limits: Classification by a 13 V-J model distinguished ophthalmopathy from stable hyperthyroidism. Most thyroid clonotypes that were expanded above 0.001 also turned up in blood.

In germline, CDR1 is LGHNA, CDR2 YNFKEQ. After removal of 3 bases from V and 2 bases from J, the junction contained 11 bases not matched to a gene. The CDR3 is 18 residues long. Each patient was aged 18 to 65 and had newly diagnosed hyperthyroidism of under 2 months' duration. About this clonotype itself: Its specificity is not known.

Researchers took RNA transcripts and amplified the TCR beta CDR3 regions from them. HTBI primers drove first-round RT-PCR of the TCR CDR3. Via MiXCR, TCRdb re-called the multiplex PCR reads, giving one row per CDR3 protein. Altogether around 500,000 distinct CDR3 sequences are present, 13% to 15% being singletons, with the ten largest covering about 17%. This chain links TRBV4-2 with TRBJ2-1; 9 bases line up with TRBD2. Sequenced input: blood. The receptor was isolated from a woman under 30 with Graves' hyperthyroidism. The CDR3 nucleotides read TGTGCCAGCAGCCAGGAGGGAGGAAGCGGGAGGACCTACAATGAGCAGTTCTTC. This encodes CASSQEGGSGRTYNEQFF.